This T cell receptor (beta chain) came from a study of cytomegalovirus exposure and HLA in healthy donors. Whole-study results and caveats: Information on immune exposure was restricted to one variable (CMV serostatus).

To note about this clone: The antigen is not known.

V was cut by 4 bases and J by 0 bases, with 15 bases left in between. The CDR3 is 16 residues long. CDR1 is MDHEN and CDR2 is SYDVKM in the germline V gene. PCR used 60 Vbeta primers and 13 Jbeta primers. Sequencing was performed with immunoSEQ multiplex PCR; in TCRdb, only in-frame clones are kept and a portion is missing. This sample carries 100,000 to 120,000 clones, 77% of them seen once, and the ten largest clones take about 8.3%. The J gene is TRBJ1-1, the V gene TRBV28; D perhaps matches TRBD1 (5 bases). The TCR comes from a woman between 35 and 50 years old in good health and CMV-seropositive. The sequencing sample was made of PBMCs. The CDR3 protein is CASSSGGGGLNTEAFF. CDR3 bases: TGTGCCAGCAGTTCCGGTGGGGGGGGATTGAACACTGAAGCTTTCTTT.